The 29 T cell receptor beta chains given below trace back to one sample, sequenced in a study of blood T cell repertoires in COVID-19 (dated by TCRdb to 2018 to 2021). The receptor library was made with the immunoSEQ multiplex PCR assay. The immuneACCESS repertoire file appears here via TCRdb, limited to in-frame rearrangements. These files lack a portion of the clones; in checked studies, under half of the deficit traces to unresolved V genes, and the cause of the others is not known. This sample has a few hundred thousand clones in its table, and about 85% of those were observed once. 3% to 4% of the sample lies in the top ten. The sequenced sample consisted of peripheral blood. All receptors derive from a woman aged 18 to 35 with acute or convalescent COVID-19.

This clone was counted only a few times. The rearrangement uses TRBV19 and TRBJ2-2, with 9 bases aligning to TRBD1. Trimming cost V 8 bases and J 1 base; bases outside gene matches: 2. Per the germline V gene, CDR1 is LNHDA and CDR2 is SQIVND (reference sequence). The CDR3 sequence is 14 residues long. The CDR3 sequence is CASRTGENTGELFF. Written as DNA, the CDR3 is TGTGCCAGTCGGACAGGGGAGAACACCGGGGAGCTGTTTTTT. Supplemented by reference TRBV19 and TRBJ2-2, the full variable domain reads DGGITQSPKYLFRKEGQNVTLSCEQNLNHDAMYWYRQDPGQGLRLIYYSQIVNDFQKGDIAEGYSVSREKKESFPLTVTSAQKNPTAFYLCASRTGENTGELFFGEGSRLTVL.

The chain is built from TRBV7-8 and TRBJ2-7; 8 bases fit TRBD2. CDR1 and CDR2 from the germline V gene are SGHVS and FQNEAQ. The V segment lost 1 base and the J segment 3 bases; nucleotides outside the gene matches: 2. This CDR3 contains 14 residues. The CDR3 region has the DNA TGTGCCAGCAGCTTAGAGGCGGGAGGCTACGAGCAGTACTTC. Its translation: CASSLEAGGYEQYF.

The chain uses TRBV6-1 and TRBJ1-2, with a weak D call TRBD1 (5 bases). Between the trimmed V and J ends, which lost 3 bases and 8 bases, there was a span of 16 bases. The CDR3 is made up of 14 amino acids. Germline V gives CDR1 MNHNS, CDR2 SASEGT. The CDR3 reads CASSDPSGLIGYTF. In nucleotides, the CDR3 is TGTGCCAGCAGTGACCCATCAGGGTTGATAGGCTACACCTTC.

V gene TRBV9 combines with J gene TRBJ2-1; TRBD2 aligns across 7 bases. Trimming took 0 bases from V and 5 from J; bases not matched to a gene: 2. CDR1 is SGDLS, CDR2 YYNGEE, per germline. The CDR3 runs 14 residues. The CDR3 DNA reads as TGTGCCAGCAGCGTAGTAAGCGGGGACAATGAGCAGTTCTTC. This gives the protein CASSVVSGDNEQFF.

The rearrangement links TRBV4-1 to TRBJ2-7; D unclear. CDR1 is MGHRA, CDR2 YSYEKL, per germline. V was cut by 1 base and J by 9 bases, with 16 bases left in between. This CDR3 spans 14 amino acids. The CDR3 loop is CASSQGGEVSGQYF. The CDR3 DNA reads TGCGCCAGCAGCCAAGGTGGAGAGGTCTCCGGGCAGTACTTC.

The rearrangement links TRBV5-4 to TRBJ2-3; D may be TRBD2 (5 bases). The CDR3 runs 13 residues. Between the trimmed V and J ends, which lost 5 bases and 6 bases, there was a span of 13 bases. CDR1 is SGHNT, CDR2 YYREEE, per germline (reference sequence). CDR3 in amino acids: CASSFRPGDTQYF. DNA of the CDR3: TGTGCCAGCAGTTTTAGACCGGGGGATACGCAGTATTTT.

In its sample, this clone was seen a few times. J is TRBJ1-4 and V is TRBV2, with TRBD1 matching 9 bases. The CDR3 totals 15 residues. The V gene's germline CDR1 is SNHLY and CDR2 FYNNEI. J was trimmed by 8 bases and V by 3 bases; bases with no gene match: 7. This chain's CDR3 is CASSDGGTGREKLFF. Written as DNA, the CDR3 is TGTGCCAGCAGTGACGGGGGGACAGGGCGGGAAAAACTGTTTTTT. The full variable domain, its missing parts supplied by reference TRBV2 and TRBJ1-4, is EPEVTQTPSHQVTQMGQEVILRCVPISNHLYFYWYRQILGQKVEFLVSFYNNEISEKSEIFDDQFSVERPDGSNFTLKIRSTKLEDSAMYFCASSDGGTGREKLFFGSGTQLSVL.

The V and J genes are TRBV28 and TRBJ2-1; 13 bases match TRBD2. Trimming took 7 bases from V and 6 from J; bases not matched to a gene: 12. This CDR3 is built from 17 residues. Germline V CDR1 and CDR2: MDHEN, SYDVKM. The CDR3 sequence is CASTPTSGRATPNEQFF. The CDR3 DNA reads as TGTGCCAGCACCCCAACTAGCGGGAGGGCCACCCCCAATGAGCAGTTCTTC. The full variable domain, with the rest looked up from reference TRBV28 and TRBJ2-1, is DVKVTQSSRYLVKRTGEKVFLECVQDMDHENMFWYRQDPGLGLRLIYFSYDVKMKEKGDIPEGYSVSREKKERFSLILESASTNQTSMYLCASTPTSGRATPNEQFFGPGTRLTVL.

The rearrangement uses TRBV11-2 and TRBJ2-4, with 9 bases fitting TRBD2. V gave up 3 bases and J gave up 4 bases; unmatched junction bases: 13. This CDR3 is 18 amino acids long. CDR1 is SGHAT and CDR2 is FQNNGV in the germline V gene. In nucleotides, the CDR3 is TGTGCCAGCAGCTTCCAACCCTCCGCCCTAGCGGGGAAAAACATTCAGTACTTC. Translating it yields CASSFQPSALAGKNIQYF. The variable domain in full, with the rest retrieved from reference TRBV11-2 and TRBJ2-4, is EAGVAQSPRYKIIEKRQSVAFWCNPISGHATLYWYQQILGQGPKLLIQFQNNGVVDDSQLPKDRFSAERLKGVDSTLKIQPAKLEDSAVYLCASSFQPSALAGKNIQYFGAGTRLSVL.

The chain employs TRBV9 and TRBJ1-2; 9 bases align to TRBD1. CDR3 length: 14 amino acids. Germline-derived CDR1 and CDR2 are SGDLS and YYNGEE. With 2 bases clipped from V and 7 bases from J, the junction kept 6 bases outside the gene matches. This CDR3 reads CASSVLGQGGGYTF. The CDR3 bases are TGTGCCAGCAGCGTCCTGGGACAGGGAGGTGGCTACACCTTC.

The chain joins TRBV13 to TRBJ1-2; no definite D call. The V and J ends lost 4 bases and 8 bases respectively, with 20 bases between them. Germline V gene lookup returns CDR1 PRHDT and CDR2 FYEKMQ (reference sequence). There are 15 residues in the CDR3. In nucleotides, the CDR3 is TGTGCCAGCAGCTCCAGAAGGGCGGGAGAAAGCGGCTACACCTTC. It encodes CASSSRRAGESGYTF. Combining the CDR3 with reference TRBV13 and TRBJ1-2 gives the whole variable domain AAGVIQSPRHLIKEKRETATLKCYPIPRHDTVYWYQQGPGQDPQFLISFYEKMQSDKGSIPDRFSAQQFSDYHSELNMSSLELGDSALYFCASSSRRAGESGYTFGSGTRLTVV.

This clone occurred a few times. This chain connects TRBV5-1 to TRBJ1-5; D remains ambiguous. The V and J ends lost 0 bases and 6 bases respectively, with 10 bases between them. Germline assignment: CDR1 SGHRS and CDR2 YFSETQ. The CDR3 sequence is 14 residues long. CDR3: CASSLEDSGQPQHF. Written as DNA, the CDR3 is TGCGCCAGCAGCTTGGAGGATTCGGGTCAGCCCCAGCATTTT.

This clone was counted once. V and J are TRBV7-6 and TRBJ1-1; D not resolved. CDR3 length equals 16 residues. Germline V gene data show CDR1 as SGHVS and CDR2 as FNYEAQ. Between the trimmed V and J ends, which lost 5 bases and 0 bases, there was a span of 16 bases. The CDR3 DNA sequence: TGTGCCAGCAGCCCTGGCGGGATGTCGGTGAACACTGAAGCTTTCTTT. This sequence encodes CASSPGGMSVNTEAFF.

The chain has TRBV12-5 and TRBJ1-5; D is possibly TRBD1 (5 bases). V dropped 4 bases and J dropped 3 bases, with 10 bases sitting between them. CDR3 length: 14 amino acids. The V gene's germline CDR1 is LGHNT and CDR2 FRNRAP. The chain's CDR3 is CASGSTGFNQPQHF. In DNA, the CDR3 is TGTGCTAGTGGTTCCACAGGATTCAATCAGCCCCAGCATTTT.

The V call is TRBV2, the J call TRBJ2-3; 9 bases line up with TRBD1. CDR1 is SNHLY and CDR2 is FYNNEI in the germline V gene. This CDR3 is built from 15 residues. The V gene end was trimmed by 8 bases and the J gene end by 5 bases; junction bases not matched to a gene: 11. CDR3 bases: TGTGCCAGCCCGGAGCGGGACAGGGCGGTAGATACGCAGTATTTT. The encoded protein is CASPERDRAVDTQYF. The full variable domain, completed using reference TRBV2 and TRBJ2-3, is EPEVTQTPSHQVTQMGQEVILRCVPISNHLYFYWYRQILGQKVEFLVSFYNNEISEKSEIFDDQFSVERPDGSNFTLKIRSTKLEDSAMYFCASPERDRAVDTQYFGPGTRLTVL.

The chain links TRBV13 to TRBJ2-2; D remains ambiguous. This CDR3 has 16 residues. In germline, CDR1 is PRHDT, CDR2 FYEKMQ (reference sequence). V was cut by 4 bases and J by 6 bases, with 18 bases left in between. The CDR3 DNA sequence: TGTGCCAGCAGCTCCCTCAGTGAGGCATCGGCCGGGGAGCTGTTTTTT. Protein product: CASSSLSEASAGELFF.

The chain employs TRBV19 and TRBJ2-5; 7 nucleotides match TRBD2. CDR3 length equals 15 residues. Unmatched junction bases numbered 6, after V lost 1 base and J lost 4 bases. Germline V gene lookup returns CDR1 LNHDA and CDR2 SQIVND (reference sequence). The CDR3 DNA reads TGTGCCAGTAGTATAGGGGCGGGCGGGGGAGAGACCCAGTACTTC. As protein: CASSIGAGGGETQYF.

This clone was detected a few times. This chain links TRBV5-1 with TRBJ1-5, with 8 bases fitting TRBD1. Losses at the gene ends were 5 bases for V and 3 bases for J; bases not matched to a gene: 1. The CDR3 is 13 amino acids. Per the germline V gene, CDR1 is SGHRS and CDR2 is YFSETQ. The CDR3 nucleotides read TGCGCCAGCAGGGACAGGGACAATCAGCCCCAGCATTTT. It is translated as CASRDRDNQPQHF. The whole variable domain, filled in from reference TRBV5-1 and TRBJ1-5, reads KAGVTQTPRYLIKTRGQQVTLSCSPISGHRSVSWYQQTPGQGLQFLFEYFSETQRNKGNFPGRFSGRQFSNSRSEMNVSTLELGDSALYLCASRDRDNQPQHFGDGTRLSIL.

In DNA, the CDR3 is TGCAGCGTCTCGATAGAGGCTGCTGGAAACACCATATATTTT. Residues: CSVSIEAAGNTIYF. The chain joins TRBV29-1 to TRBJ1-3; D remains unclear. The germline V gene encodes CDR1 SQVTM and CDR2 ANQGSEA. V dropped 6 bases and J dropped 2 bases, with 14 bases sitting between them. The CDR3 is 14 residues long.

The chain employs TRBV9 and TRBJ2-7, with no clear D. Per germline, CDR1 SGDLS and CDR2 YYNGEE. V lost 4 bases and J 4 bases, leaving 18 bases between the germline ends. The CDR3 totals 15 residues. CDR3: CASSSPDKATYEQYF. The DNA for the CDR3 is TGTGCCAGCAGCTCTCCGGATAAAGCGACTTACGAGCAGTACTTC.

This chain connects TRBV3-1 (or the pseudogene TRBV3-2) to TRBJ2-5; TRBD2 matches 10 bases. Losses at the gene ends were 4 bases for V and 2 bases for J; bases not matched to a gene: 7. This CDR3 is 16 amino acids long. From germline, CDR1 is LGHDT and CDR2 YNNKEL (reference sequence). The chain's CDR3 is CASSRSLAGVQETQYF. The CDR3 nucleotides are TGTGCCAGCAGCCGTTCCCTAGCGGGGGTACAAGAGACCCAGTACTTC.

This sequence joins TRBV9 and TRBJ2-7; possible D gene TRBD1, 6 bases. Trimming shortened V by 5 bases and J by 0 bases, and 12 bases separated the two germline ends. CDR1 and CDR2 from the germline V gene are SGDLS and YYNGEE. CDR3 length: 14 amino acids. The CDR3 DNA follows: TGTGCCAGCAGTCGACAGGAGAGCTCCTACGAGCAGTACTTC. Protein sequence: CASSRQESSYEQYF.

The chain uses TRBV29-1 and TRBJ2-1, with 7 positions matching TRBD1. Germline V lookup: CDR1 SQVTM, CDR2 ANQGSEA. CDR3 length equals 14 residues. V lost 6 bases and J lost 0; bases outside the gene matches: 5. Here the CDR3 DNA reads TGCAGCGTCCGCAGGGACAGCTCCTACAATGAGCAGTTCTTC. The encoded protein is CSVRRDSSYNEQFF.

On this clone itself: This likely reflects a read error, since a far larger clone is one base away. This chain's CDR3 is CASSPTGSYEQYF. CDR3 bases: TGTGCCAGCAGCCCGACAGGTTCCTACGAGCAGTACTTC. V and J are TRBV7-3 and TRBJ2-7; D perhaps matches TRBD1 (6 bases). The CDR3 has 13 residues. Trimming removed 5 bases at V and 1 base at J, with 9 bases between. The germline V gene has CDR1 SGHTA and CDR2 FQGTGA. Complete variable domain (other parts from reference TRBV7-3 and TRBJ2-7): GAGVSQTPSNKVTEKGKYVELRCDPISGHTALYWYRQSLGQGPEFLIYFQGTGAADDSGLPNDRFFAVRPEGSVSTLKIQRTERGDSAVYLCASSPTGSYEQYFGPGTRLTVT.

The rearrangement uses TRBV6-5 and TRBJ1-5; D remains ambiguous. The CDR3 has 11 amino acids. Germline V gives CDR1 MNHEY, CDR2 SVGAGI. V shed 8 bases and J shed 11 bases, with 13 bases lying between them. This CDR3 is CASSAEWAQHF. DNA of the CDR3: TGTGCCAGCTCGGCGGAGTGGGCCCAGCATTTT.

This chain connects TRBV6-5 to TRBJ1-4; D remains unclear. This CDR3 spans 15 amino acids. Germline CDR1 reads MNHEY; CDR2 reads SVGAGI. The V end lost 2 bases, the J end lost 10 bases, and 17 bases lay between the germline ends. The CDR3, as DNA: TGTGCCAGCAGTTACAAGAGGGTGGTAGAAGGAAAACTGTTTTTT. This encodes CASSYKRVVEGKLFF.

The chain combines TRBV5-6 with TRBJ1-3, with 7 bases that match TRBD1. Trimming cost V 1 base and J 0 bases; bases outside gene matches: 7. Germline values: CDR1 SGHDT, CDR2 YYEEEE. The CDR3 sequence is 17 residues long. CDR3 protein: CASSLIWTGRSGNTIYF. The DNA of the CDR3 is TGTGCCAGCAGCTTGATATGGACAGGCCGCTCTGGAAACACCATATATTTT.

This chain joins TRBV4-1 and TRBJ2-7, with D perhaps matching TRBD1 (5 bases). This CDR3 comprises 13 residues. The germline V gene has CDR1 MGHRA and CDR2 YSYEKL. V dropped 3 bases and J dropped 5 bases, with 11 bases sitting between them. CDR3 DNA: TGCGCCAGCAGCCATCCAGGGATCCACGAGCAGTACTTC. This translates into CASSHPGIHEQYF.

The chain is built from TRBV4-1 and TRBJ1-2; perhaps TRBD1 as D (6 bases). This CDR3 has 14 amino acids. Trimming took off 4 bases at V and 3 bases at J, with 12 bases between the two ends. CDR1 is MGHRA, CDR2 YSYEKL, per germline. CDR3 loop: CASSPGHPDYGYTF. Here the CDR3 DNA reads TGCGCCAGCAGCCCGGGACACCCTGACTATGGCTACACCTTC.